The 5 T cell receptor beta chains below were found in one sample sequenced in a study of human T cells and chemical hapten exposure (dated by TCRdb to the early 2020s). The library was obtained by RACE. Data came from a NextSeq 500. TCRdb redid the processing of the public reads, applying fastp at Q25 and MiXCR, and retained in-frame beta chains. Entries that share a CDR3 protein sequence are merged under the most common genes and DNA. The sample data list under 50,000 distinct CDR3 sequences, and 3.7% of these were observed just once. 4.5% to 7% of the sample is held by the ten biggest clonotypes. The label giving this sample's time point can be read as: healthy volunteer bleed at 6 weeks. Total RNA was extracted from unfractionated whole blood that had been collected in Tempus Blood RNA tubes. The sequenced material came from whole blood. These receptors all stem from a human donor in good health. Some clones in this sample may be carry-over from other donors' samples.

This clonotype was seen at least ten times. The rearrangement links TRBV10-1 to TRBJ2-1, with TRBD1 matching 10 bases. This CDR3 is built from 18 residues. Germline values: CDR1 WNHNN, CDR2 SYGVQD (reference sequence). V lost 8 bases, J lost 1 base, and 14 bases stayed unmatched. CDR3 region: CASSGGDRGGISYNEQFF. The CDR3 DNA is TGCGCCAGCTCTGGGGGGGACAGGGGCGGTATTTCCTACAATGAGCAGTTCTTC.

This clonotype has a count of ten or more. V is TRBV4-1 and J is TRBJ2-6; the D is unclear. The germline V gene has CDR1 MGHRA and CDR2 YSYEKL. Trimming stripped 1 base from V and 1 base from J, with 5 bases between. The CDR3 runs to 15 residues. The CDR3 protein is CASSQGASGANVLTF. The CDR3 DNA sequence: TGCGCCAGCAGCCAAGGAGCTTCTGGGGCCAACGTCCTGACTTTC.

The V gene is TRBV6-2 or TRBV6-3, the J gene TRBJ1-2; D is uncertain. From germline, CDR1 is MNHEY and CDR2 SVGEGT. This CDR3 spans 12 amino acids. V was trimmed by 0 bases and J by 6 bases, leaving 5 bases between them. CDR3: CASSYSGHGYTF. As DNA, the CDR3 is TGTGCCAGCAGTTACTCGGGCCATGGCTACACCTTC.

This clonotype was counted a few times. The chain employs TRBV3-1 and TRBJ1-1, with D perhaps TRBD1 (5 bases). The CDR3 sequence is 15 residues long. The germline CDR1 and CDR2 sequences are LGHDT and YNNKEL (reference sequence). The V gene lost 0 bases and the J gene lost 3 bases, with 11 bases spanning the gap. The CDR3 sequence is CASSQDTRAYTEAFF. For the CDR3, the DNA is TGTGCCAGCAGCCAAGATACCAGGGCCTACACTGAAGCTTTCTTT.

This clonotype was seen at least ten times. Here the CDR3 reads CSVVQASGNTIYF. The CDR3, as DNA: TGCAGCGTTGTACAGGCCTCTGGAAACACCATATATTTT. This chain connects TRBV29-1 to TRBJ1-3, with D possibly matching TRBD1 (5 bases). Germline CDR1 and CDR2: SQVTM and ANQGSEA. There are 13 residues in the CDR3. Trimming removed 4 bases at V and 0 bases at J, with 7 bases between. The whole variable domain, remainder taken from reference TRBV29-1 and TRBJ1-3, is SAVISQKPSRDICQRGTSLTIQCQVDSQVTMMFWYRQQPGQSLTLIATANQGSEATYESGFVIDKFPISRPNLTFSTLTVSNMSPEDSSIYLCSVVQASGNTIYFGEGSWLTVV.